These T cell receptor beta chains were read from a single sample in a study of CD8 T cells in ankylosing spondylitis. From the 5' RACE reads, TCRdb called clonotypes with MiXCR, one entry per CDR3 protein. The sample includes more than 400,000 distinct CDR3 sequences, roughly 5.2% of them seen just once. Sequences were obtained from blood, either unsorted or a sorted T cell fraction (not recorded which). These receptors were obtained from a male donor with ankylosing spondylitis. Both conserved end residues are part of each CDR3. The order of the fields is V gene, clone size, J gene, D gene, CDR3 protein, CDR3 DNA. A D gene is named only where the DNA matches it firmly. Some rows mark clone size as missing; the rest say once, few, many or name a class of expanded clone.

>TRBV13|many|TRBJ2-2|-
CASSLGFAGELFF
TGTGCCAGCAGCTTAGGGTTCGCCGGGGAGCTGTTTTTT
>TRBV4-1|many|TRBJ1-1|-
CASSPPAGLNTEAFF
TGCGCCAGCAGCCCCCCGGCAGGCCTGAACACTGAAGCTTTCTTT
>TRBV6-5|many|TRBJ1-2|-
CASSIGGYGYTF
TGTGCCAGTTCCATCGGGGGGTATGGCTACACCTTC
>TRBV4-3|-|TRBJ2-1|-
CASSQEPPPYEQFF
TGCGCCAGCAGCCAAGAACCCCCACCGTATGAGCAGTTCTTC
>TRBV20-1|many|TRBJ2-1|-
CSAQTSVSYNEQFF
TGCAGCGCCCAAACATCGGTATCCTACAATGAGCAGTTCTTC
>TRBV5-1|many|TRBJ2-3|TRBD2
CASSPRGGRVEDTQYF
TGCGCCAGCAGCCCAAGAGGAGGGAGGGTTGAAGATACGCAGTATTTT
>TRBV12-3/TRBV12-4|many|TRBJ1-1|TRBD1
CASSLSATGGGTEAFF
TGTGCCAGCAGTCTTTCCGCGACAGGGGGCGGAACTGAAGCTTTCTTT
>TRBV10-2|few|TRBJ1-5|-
CASSELGGLVNQPQHF
TGCGCCAGCAGTGAGTTGGGGGGACTTGTCAATCAGCCCCAGCATTTT
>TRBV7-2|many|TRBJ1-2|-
CASSPLEGNYGYTF
TGTGCCAGCAGTCCTCTCGAGGGAAACTATGGCTACACCTTC
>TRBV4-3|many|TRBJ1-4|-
CASSQGAGRDEKLFF
TGCGCCAGCAGCCAGGGGGCTGGCCGGGACGAAAAACTGTTTTTT
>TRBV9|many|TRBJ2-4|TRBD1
CASSDRPTYGTENIQYF
TGTGCCAGCAGCGACCGCCCCACATACGGGACAGAAAACATTCAGTACTTC
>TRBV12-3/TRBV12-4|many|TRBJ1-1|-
CASTMSLGPSSEAFF
TGTGCCAGCACCATGTCCCTGGGACCCTCCTCTGAAGCTTTCTTT
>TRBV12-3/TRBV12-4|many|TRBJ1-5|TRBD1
CASSTDRGAQHF
TGTGCCAGCAGCACTGACAGGGGAGCCCAGCATTTT
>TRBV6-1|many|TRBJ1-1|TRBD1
CATKTTGTGEAFF
TGTGCCACTAAAACAACCGGGACAGGAGAAGCTTTCTTT
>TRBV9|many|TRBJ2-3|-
CASSVGRGTDTQYF
TGTGCCAGCAGCGTCGGAAGGGGCACAGATACGCAGTATTTT
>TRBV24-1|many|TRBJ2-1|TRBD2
CATSDRDGGRGSYNEQFF
TGTGCCACCAGTGATAGAGACGGCGGGAGGGGCTCCTACAATGAGCAGTTCTTC
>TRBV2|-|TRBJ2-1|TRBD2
CAASTAAGAGNEQFF
TGTGCCGCGTCGACGGCAGCGGGAGCTGGCAATGAGCAGTTCTTC
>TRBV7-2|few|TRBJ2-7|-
CASSLEAGPGQQYF
TGTGCCAGCAGCTTAGAGGCTGGTCCAGGACAGCAGTACTTC
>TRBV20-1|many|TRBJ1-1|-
CSGATGLSWGTEAFF
TGCAGTGGAGCCACAGGCCTAAGTTGGGGCACTGAAGCTTTCTTT
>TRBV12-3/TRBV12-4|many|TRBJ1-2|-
CASSQRGIGYTF
TGTGCCAGCAGCCAGCGGGGGATTGGCTACACCTTC